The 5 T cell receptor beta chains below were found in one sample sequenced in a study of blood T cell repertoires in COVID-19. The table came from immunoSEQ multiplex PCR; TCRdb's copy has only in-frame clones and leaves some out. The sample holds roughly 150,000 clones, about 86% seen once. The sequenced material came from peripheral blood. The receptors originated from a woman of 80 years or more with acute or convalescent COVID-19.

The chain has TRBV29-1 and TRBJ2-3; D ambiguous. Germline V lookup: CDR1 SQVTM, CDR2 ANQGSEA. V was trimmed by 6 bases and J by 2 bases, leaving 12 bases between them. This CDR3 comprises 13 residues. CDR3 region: CSVSAVLTDTQYF. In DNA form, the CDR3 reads TGCAGCGTGTCCGCGGTACTCACAGATACGCAGTATTTT.

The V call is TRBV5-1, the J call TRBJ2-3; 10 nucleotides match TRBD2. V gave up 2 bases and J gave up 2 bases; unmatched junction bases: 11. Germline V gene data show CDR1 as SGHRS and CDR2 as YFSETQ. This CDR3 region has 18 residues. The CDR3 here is CASSFLASGSSATDTQYF. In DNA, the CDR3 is TGCGCCAGCAGCTTTTTGGCTAGCGGGAGTTCTGCCACAGATACGCAGTATTTT.

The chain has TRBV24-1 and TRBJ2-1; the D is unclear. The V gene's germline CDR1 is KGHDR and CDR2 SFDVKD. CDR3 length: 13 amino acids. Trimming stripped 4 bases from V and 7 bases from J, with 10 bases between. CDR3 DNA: TGTGCCACCAGTGACTCCCCTCGGAATGAGCAGTTCTTC. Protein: CATSDSPRNEQFF.

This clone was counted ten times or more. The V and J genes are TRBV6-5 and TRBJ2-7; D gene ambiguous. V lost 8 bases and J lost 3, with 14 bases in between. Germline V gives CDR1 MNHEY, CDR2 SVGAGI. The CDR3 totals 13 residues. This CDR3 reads CASSVQVFYEQYF. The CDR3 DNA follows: TGTGCCAGCTCAGTTCAAGTTTTCTACGAGCAGTACTTC.

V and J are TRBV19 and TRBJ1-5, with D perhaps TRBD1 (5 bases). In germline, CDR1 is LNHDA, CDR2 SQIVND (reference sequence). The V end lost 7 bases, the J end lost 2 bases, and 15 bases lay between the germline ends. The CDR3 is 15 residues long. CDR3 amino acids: CASTHVWGGNQPQHF. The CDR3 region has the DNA TGTGCCAGTACCCACGTGTGGGGGGGCAATCAGCCCCAGCATTTT.